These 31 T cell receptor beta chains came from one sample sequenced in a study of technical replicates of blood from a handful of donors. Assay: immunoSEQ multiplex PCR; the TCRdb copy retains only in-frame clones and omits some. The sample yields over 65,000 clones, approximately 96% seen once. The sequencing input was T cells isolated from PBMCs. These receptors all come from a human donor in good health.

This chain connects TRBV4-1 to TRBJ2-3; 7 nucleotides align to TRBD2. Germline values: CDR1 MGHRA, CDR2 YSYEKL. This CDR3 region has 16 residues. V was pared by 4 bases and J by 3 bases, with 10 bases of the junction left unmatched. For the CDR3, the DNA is TGCGCCAGCAGCCGCGGTTCGGCGGGAGCAACAGATACGCAGTATTTT. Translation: CASSRGSAGATDTQYF.

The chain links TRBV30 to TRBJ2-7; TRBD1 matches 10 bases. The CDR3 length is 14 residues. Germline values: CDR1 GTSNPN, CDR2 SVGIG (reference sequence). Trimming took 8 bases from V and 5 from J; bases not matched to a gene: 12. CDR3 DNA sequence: TGTGCCGGCAACCCGGGACAGGGGACTAACGAGCAGTACTTC. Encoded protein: CAGNPGQGTNEQYF.

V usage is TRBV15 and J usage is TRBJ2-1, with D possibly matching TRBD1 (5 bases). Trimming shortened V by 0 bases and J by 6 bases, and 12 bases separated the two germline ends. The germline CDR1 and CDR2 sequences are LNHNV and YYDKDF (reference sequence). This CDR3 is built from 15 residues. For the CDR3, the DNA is TGTGCCACCAGCAGAGAAAGGGGTGCGGTCAATGAGCAGTTCTTC. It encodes CATSRERGAVNEQFF.

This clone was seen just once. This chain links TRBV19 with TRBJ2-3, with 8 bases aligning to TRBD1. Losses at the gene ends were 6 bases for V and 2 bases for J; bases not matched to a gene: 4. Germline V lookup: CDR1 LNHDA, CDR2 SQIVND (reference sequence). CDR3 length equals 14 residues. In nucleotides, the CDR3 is TGTGCCAGTAGCGACAGGGGTGCCACAGATACGCAGTATTTT. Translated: CASSDRGATDTQYF. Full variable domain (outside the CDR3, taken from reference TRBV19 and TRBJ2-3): DGGITQSPKYLFRKEGQNVTLSCEQNLNHDAMYWYRQDPGQGLRLIYYSQIVNDFQKGDIAEGYSVSREKKESFPLTVTSAQKNPTAFYLCASSDRGATDTQYFGPGTRLTVL.

The CDR3, as DNA: TGCGCCAGCAGCTTGGGACGGCAGGGGCCAAGCAATCAGCCCCAGCATTTT. It translates to CASSLGRQGPSNQPQHF. The chain joins TRBV5-1 to TRBJ1-5; possibly TRBD1 for D (6 bases). CDR3 length equals 17 residues. From germline, CDR1 is SGHRS and CDR2 YFSETQ. V lost 0 bases and J 1 base, leaving 14 bases between the germline ends.

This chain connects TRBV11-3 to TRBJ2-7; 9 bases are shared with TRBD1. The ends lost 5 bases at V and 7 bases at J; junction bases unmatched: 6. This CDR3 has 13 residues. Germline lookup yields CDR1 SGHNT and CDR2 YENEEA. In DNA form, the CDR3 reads TGTGCCAGCAGCACATGGACAGGGGAAGAGCAGTACTTC. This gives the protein CASSTWTGEEQYF.

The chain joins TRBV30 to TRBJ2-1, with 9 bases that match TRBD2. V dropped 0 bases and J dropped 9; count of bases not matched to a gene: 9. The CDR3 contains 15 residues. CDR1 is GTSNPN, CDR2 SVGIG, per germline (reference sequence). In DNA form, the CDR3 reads TGTGCCTGGAGTGTACGGGCGGGGGGGCCGGGTGAGCAGTTCTTC. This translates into CAWSVRAGGPGEQFF. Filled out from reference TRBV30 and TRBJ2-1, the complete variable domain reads SQTIHQWPATLVQPVGSPLSLECTVEGTSNPNLYWYRQAAGRGLQLLFYSVGIGQISSEVPQNLSASRPQDRQFILSSKKLLLSDSGFYLCAWSVRAGGPGEQFFGPGTRLTVL.

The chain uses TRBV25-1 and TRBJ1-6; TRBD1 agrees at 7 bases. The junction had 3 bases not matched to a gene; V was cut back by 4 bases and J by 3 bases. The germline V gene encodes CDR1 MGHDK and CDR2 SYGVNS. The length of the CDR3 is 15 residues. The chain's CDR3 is CASSAPGGYNSPLHF. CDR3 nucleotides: TGTGCCAGCAGTGCGCCAGGGGGCTATAATTCACCCCTCCACTTT.

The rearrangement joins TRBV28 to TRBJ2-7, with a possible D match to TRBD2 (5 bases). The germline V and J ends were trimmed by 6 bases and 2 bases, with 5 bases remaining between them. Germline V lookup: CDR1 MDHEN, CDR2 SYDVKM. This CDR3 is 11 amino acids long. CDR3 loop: CASREAYEQYF. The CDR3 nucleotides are TGTGCCAGCAGGGAGGCCTACGAGCAGTACTTC.

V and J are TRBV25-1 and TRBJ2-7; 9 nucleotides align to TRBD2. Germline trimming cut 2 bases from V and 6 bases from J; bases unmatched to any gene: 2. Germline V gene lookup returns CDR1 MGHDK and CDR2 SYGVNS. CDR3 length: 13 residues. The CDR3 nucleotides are TGTGCCAGCAGTGAACTAGCGGGACTCGAGCAGTACTTC. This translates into CASSELAGLEQYF.

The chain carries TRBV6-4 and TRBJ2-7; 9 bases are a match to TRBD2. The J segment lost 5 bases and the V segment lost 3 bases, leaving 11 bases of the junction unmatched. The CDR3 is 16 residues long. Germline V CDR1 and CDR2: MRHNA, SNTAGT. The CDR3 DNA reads TGTGCCAGCAGTGAAACTAGCGGGTCCCCGGCGGACGAGCAGTACTTC. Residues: CASSETSGSPADEQYF.

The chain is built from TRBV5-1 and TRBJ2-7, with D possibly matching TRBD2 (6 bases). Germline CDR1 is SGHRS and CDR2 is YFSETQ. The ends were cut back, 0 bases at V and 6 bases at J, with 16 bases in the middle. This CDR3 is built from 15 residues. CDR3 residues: CASSLGWEDSGEQYF. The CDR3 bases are TGCGCCAGCAGCTTGGGGTGGGAGGATTCGGGCGAGCAGTACTTC.

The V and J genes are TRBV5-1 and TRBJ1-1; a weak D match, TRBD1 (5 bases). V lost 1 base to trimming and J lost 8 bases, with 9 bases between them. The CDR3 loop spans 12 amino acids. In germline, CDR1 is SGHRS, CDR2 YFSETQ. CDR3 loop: CASSLRGAEAFF. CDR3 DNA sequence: TGCGCCAGCAGCTTGAGGGGCGCGGAAGCTTTCTTT.

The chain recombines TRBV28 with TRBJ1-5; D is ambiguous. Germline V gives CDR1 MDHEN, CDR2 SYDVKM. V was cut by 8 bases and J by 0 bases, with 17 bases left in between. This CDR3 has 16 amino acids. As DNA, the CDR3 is TGTGCCAGCTCCTCGGCACAGTTCTATAGCAATCAGCCCCAGCATTTT. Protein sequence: CASSSAQFYSNQPQHF. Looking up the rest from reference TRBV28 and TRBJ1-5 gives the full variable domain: DVKVTQSSRYLVKRTGEKVFLECVQDMDHENMFWYRQDPGLGLRLIYFSYDVKMKEKGDIPEGYSVSREKKERFSLILESASTNQTSMYLCASSSAQFYSNQPQHFGDGTRLSIL.

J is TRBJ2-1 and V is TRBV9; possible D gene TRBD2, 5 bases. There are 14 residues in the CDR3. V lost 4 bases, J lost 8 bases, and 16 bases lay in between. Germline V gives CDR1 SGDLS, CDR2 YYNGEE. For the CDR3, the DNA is TGTGCCAGCAGCACCCGGGATCCGACGGATGAGCAGTTCTTC. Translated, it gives CASSTRDPTDEQFF.

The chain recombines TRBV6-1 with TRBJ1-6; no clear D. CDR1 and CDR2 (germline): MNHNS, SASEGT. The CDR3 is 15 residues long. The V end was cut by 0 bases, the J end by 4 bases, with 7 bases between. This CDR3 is CASSEAERYNSPLHF. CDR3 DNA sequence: TGTGCCAGCAGTGAAGCTGAGAGGTATAATTCACCCCTCCACTTT.

CDR3 sequence reads: CSVLSPEAGRSYNEQFF. The CDR3 DNA reads as TGCAGCGTACTATCTCCCGAAGCGGGACGGTCCTACAATGAGCAGTTCTTC. This chain joins TRBV29-1 and TRBJ2-1; 7 nucleotides line up with TRBD2. This CDR3 has 17 amino acids. The V gene's germline CDR1 is SQVTM and CDR2 ANQGSEA. The ends lost 6 bases at V and 1 base at J; junction bases unmatched: 15.

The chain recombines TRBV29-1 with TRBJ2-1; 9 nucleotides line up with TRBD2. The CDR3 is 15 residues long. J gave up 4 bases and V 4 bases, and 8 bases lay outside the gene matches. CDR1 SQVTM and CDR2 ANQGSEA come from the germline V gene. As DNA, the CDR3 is TGCAGCGTTGTCGGCGGGAGGGCCAGGTACAATGAGCAGTTCTTC. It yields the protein CSVVGGRARYNEQFF.

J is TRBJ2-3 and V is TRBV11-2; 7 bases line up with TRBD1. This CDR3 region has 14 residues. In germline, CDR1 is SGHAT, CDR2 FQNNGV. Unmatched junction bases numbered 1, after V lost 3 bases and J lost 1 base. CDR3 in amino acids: CASSFGQGTDTQYF. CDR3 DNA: TGTGCCAGCAGCTTCGGACAGGGCACAGATACGCAGTATTTT.

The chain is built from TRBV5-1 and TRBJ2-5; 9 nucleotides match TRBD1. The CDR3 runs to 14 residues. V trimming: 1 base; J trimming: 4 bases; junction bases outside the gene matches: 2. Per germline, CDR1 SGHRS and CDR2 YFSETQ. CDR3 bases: TGCGCCAGCAGCTTGTTGGGACAGGGAGAGACCCAGTACTTC. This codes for CASSLLGQGETQYF.

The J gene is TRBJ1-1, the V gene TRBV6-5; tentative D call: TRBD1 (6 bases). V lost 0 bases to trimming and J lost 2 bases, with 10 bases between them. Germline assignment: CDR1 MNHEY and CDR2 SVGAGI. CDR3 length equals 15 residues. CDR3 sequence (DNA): TGTGCCAGCAGTTACTCGGGACACCGAAACACTGAAGCTTTCTTT. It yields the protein CASSYSGHRNTEAFF.

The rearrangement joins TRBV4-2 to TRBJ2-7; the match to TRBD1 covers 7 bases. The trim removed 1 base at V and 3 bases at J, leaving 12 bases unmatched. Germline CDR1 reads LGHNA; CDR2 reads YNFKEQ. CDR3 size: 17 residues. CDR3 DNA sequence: TGTGCCAGCAGCCAAGGCCCGACAGGGCCCTCCTACTACGAGCAGTACTTC. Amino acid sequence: CASSQGPTGPSYYEQYF.

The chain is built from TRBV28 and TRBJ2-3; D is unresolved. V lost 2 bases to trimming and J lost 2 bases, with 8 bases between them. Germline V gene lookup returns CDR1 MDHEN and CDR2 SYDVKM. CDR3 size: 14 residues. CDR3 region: CASSLRPVTDTQYF. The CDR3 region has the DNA TGTGCCAGCAGTTTACGTCCCGTCACAGATACGCAGTATTTT. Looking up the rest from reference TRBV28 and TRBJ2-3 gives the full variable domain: DVKVTQSSRYLVKRTGEKVFLECVQDMDHENMFWYRQDPGLGLRLIYFSYDVKMKEKGDIPEGYSVSREKKERFSLILESASTNQTSMYLCASSLRPVTDTQYFGPGTRLTVL.

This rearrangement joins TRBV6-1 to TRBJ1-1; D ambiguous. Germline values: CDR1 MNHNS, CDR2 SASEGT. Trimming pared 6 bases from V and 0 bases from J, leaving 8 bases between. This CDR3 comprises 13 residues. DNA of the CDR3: TGTGCCAGCAGGTCACTGATGAACACTGAAGCTTTCTTT. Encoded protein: CASRSLMNTEAFF.

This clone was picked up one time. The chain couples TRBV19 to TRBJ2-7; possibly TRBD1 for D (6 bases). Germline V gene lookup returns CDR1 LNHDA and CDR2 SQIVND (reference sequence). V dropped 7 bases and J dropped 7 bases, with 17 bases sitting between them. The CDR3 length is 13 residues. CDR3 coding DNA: TGTGCCAGTAAGAGACAGGACTCTCTGGAGCAGTACTTC. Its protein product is CASKRQDSLEQYF.

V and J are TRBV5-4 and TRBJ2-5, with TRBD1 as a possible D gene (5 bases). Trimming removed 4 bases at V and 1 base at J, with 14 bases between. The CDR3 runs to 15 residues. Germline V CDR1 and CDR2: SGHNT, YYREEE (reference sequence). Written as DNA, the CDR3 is TGTGCCAGCAGCACTTGGGAAAGGGGCCAAGAGACCCAGTACTTC. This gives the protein CASSTWERGQETQYF.

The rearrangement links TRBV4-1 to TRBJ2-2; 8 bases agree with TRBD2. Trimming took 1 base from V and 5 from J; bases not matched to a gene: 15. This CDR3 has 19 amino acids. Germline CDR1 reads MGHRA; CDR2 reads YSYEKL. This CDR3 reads CASSQASSGGPFGTGELFF. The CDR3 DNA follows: TGCGCCAGCAGCCAAGCGTCATCGGGAGGGCCGTTTGGGACCGGGGAGCTGTTTTTT.

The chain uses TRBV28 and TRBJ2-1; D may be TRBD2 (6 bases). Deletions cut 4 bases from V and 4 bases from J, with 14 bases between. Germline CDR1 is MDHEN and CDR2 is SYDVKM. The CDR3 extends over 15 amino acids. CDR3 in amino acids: CASSSPWEAYNEQFF. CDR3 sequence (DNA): TGTGCCAGCAGTTCGCCGTGGGAGGCGTACAATGAGCAGTTCTTC.

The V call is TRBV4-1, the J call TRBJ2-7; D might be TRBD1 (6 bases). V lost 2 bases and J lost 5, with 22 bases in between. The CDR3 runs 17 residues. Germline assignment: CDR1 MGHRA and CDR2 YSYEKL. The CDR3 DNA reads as TGCGCCAGCAGCCAACCTAGAGGGATAGGACAGTGGAACGAGCAGTACTTC. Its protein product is CASSQPRGIGQWNEQYF.

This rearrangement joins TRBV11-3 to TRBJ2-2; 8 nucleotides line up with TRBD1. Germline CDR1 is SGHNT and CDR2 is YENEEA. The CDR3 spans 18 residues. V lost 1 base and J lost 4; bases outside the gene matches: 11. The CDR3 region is CASSLAEYFTGGTGELFF. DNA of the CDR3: TGTGCCAGCAGCTTAGCAGAATATTTTACAGGGGGCACCGGGGAGCTGTTTTTT. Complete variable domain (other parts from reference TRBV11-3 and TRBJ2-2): EAGVVQSPRYKIIEKKQPVAFWCNPISGHNTLYWYLQNLGQGPELLIRYENEEAVDDSQLPKDRFSAERLKGVDSTLKIQPAELGDSAVYLCASSLAEYFTGGTGELFFGEGSRLTVL.

The CDR3 coding sequence is TGTGCCAGTACCCCCGGGACAGGGGAATACGAGCAGTACTTC. Translating gives CASTPGTGEYEQYF. This chain connects TRBV28 to TRBJ2-7; the match to TRBD1 covers 10 bases. Germline V gene data show CDR1 as MDHEN and CDR2 as SYDVKM. CDR3 length: 14 amino acids. V dropped 9 bases and J dropped 4; count of bases not matched to a gene: 9.